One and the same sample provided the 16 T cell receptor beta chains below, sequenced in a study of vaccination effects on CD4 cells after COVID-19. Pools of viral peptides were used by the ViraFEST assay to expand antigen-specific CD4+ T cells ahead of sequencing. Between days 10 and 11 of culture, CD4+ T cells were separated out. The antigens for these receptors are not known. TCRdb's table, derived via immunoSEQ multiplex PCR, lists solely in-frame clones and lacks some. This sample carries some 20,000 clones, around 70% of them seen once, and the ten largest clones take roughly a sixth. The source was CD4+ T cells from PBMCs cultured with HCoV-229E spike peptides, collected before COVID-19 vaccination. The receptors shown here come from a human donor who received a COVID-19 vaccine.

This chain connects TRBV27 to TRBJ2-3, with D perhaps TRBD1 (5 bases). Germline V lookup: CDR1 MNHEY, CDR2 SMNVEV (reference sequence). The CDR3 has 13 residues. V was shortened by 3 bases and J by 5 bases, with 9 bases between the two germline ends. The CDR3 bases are TGTGCCAGCAGTTTCAGGGCCGGAGATACGCAGTATTTT. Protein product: CASSFRAGDTQYF.

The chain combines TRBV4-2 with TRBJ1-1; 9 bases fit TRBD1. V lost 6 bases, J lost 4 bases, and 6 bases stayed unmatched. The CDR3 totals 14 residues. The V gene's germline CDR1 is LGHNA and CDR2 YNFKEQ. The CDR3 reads CASRAGTGPTEAFF. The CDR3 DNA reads TGTGCCAGCAGAGCAGGGACAGGGCCCACTGAAGCTTTCTTT.

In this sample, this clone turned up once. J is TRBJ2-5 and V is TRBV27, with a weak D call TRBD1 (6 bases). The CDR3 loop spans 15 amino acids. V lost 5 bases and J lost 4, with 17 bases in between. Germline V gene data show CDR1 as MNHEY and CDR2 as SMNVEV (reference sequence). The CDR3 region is CASSSPLRGRETQYF. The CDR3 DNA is TGTGCCAGCAGTAGCCCCTTGAGGGGGAGAGAGACCCAGTACTTC.

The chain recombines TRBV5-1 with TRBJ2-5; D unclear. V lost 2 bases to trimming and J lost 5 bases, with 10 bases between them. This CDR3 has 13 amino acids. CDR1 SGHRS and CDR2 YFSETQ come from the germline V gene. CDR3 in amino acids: CASSFGTGETQYF. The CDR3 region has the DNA TGCGCCAGCAGCTTTGGCACGGGTGAGACCCAGTACTTC. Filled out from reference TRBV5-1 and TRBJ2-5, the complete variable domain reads KAGVTQTPRYLIKTRGQQVTLSCSPISGHRSVSWYQQTPGQGLQFLFEYFSETQRNKGNFPGRFSGRQFSNSRSEMNVSTLELGDSALYLCASSFGTGETQYFGPGTRLLVL.

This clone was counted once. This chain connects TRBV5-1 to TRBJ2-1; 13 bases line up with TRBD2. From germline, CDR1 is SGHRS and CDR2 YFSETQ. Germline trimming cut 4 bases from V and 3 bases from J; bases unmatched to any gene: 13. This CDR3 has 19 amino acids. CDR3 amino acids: CASSRRDDRLAGGYNEQFF. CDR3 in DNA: TGCGCCAGCAGCCGACGAGATGACCGACTAGCGGGGGGCTACAATGAGCAGTTCTTC.

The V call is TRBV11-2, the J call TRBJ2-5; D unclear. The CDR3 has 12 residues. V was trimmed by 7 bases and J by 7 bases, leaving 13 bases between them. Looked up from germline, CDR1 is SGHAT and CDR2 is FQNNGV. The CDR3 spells CASTGSPVTQYF. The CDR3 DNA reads TGTGCCAGCACCGGAAGCCCCGTGACCCAGTACTTC.

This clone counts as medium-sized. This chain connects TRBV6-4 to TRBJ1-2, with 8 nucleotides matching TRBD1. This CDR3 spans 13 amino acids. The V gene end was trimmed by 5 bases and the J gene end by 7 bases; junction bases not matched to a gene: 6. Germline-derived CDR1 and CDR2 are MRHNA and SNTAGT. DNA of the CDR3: TGTGCCAGCAGTCCGGACAGGGCGGGTGGCTACACCTTC. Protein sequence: CASSPDRAGGYTF.

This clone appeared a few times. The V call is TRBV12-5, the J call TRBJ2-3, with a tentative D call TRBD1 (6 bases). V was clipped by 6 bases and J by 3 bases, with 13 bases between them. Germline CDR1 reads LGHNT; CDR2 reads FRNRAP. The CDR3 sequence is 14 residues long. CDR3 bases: TGTGCTAGTGGGGCAGGGGCTAGGACAGATACGCAGTATTTT. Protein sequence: CASGAGARTDTQYF. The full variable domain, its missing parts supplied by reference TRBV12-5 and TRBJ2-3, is DARVTQTPRHKVTEMGQEVTMRCQPILGHNTVFWYRQTMMQGLELLAYFRNRAPLDDSGMPKDRFSAEMPDATLATLKIQPSEPRDSAVYFCASGAGARTDTQYFGPGTRLTVL.

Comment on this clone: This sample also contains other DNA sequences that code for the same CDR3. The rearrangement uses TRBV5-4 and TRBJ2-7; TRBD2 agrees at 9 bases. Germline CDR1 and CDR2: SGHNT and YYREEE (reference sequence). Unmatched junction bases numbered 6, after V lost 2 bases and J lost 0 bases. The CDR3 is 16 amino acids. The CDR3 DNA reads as TGTGCCAGCAGCTTAGGGCGGGGGGGGAGCTCCTACGAGCAGTACTTC. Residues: CASSLGRGGSSYEQYF.

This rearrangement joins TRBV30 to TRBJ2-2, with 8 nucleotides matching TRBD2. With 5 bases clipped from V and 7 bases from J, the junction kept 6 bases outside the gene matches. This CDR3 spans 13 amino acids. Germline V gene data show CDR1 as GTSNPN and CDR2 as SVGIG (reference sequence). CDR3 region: CAWQRGSRGELFF. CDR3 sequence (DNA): TGTGCCTGGCAGCGGGGGAGCCGCGGGGAGCTGTTTTTT. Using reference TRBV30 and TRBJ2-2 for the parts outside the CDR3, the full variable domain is SQTIHQWPATLVQPVGSPLSLECTVEGTSNPNLYWYRQAAGRGLQLLFYSVGIGQISSEVPQNLSASRPQDRQFILSSKKLLLSDSGFYLCAWQRGSRGELFFGEGSRLTVL.

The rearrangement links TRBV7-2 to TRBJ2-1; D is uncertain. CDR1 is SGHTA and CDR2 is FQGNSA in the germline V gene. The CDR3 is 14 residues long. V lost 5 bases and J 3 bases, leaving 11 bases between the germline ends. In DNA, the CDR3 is TGTGCCAGCAGCCCCGTGGGAAGCTACAATGAGCAGTTCTTC. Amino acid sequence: CASSPVGSYNEQFF. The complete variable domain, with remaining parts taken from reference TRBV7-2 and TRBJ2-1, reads GAGVSQSPSNKVTEKGKDVELRCDPISGHTALYWYRQSLGQGLEFLIYFQGNSAPDKSGLPSDRFSAERTGGSVSTLTIQRTQQEDSAVYLCASSPVGSYNEQFFGPGTRLTVL.

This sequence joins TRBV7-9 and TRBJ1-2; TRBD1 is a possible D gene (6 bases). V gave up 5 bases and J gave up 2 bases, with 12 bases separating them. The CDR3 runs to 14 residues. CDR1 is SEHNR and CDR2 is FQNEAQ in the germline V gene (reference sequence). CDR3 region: CASSATGWNYGYTF. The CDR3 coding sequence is TGTGCCAGCAGCGCAACAGGGTGGAACTATGGCTACACCTTC. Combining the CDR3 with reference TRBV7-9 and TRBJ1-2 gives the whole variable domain DTGVSQNPRHKITKRGQNVTFRCDPISEHNRLYWYRQTLGQGPEFLTYFQNEAQLEKSRLLSDRFSAERPKGSFSTLEIQRTEQGDSAMYLCASSATGWNYGYTFGSGTRLTVV.

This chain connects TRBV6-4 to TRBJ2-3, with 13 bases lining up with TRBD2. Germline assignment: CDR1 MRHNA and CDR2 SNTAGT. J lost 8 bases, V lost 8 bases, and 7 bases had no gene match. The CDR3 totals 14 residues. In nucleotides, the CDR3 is TGTGCCAGCCGCACTAGCGGGGGGGCCGCTACGCAGTATTTT. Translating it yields CASRTSGGAATQYF.

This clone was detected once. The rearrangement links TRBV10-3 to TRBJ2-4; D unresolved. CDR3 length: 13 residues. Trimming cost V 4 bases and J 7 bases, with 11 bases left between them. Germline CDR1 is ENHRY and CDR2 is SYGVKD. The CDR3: CAISGLGQNIQYF. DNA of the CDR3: TGTGCCATCAGTGGACTTGGGCAGAACATTCAGTACTTC.

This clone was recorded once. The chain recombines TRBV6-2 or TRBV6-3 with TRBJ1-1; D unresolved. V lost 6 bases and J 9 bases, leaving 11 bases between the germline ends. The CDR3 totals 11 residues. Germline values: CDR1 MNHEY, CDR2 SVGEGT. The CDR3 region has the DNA TGTGCCAGCAGCCAGATTCTTAAAGCTTTCTTT. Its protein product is CASSQILKAFF.

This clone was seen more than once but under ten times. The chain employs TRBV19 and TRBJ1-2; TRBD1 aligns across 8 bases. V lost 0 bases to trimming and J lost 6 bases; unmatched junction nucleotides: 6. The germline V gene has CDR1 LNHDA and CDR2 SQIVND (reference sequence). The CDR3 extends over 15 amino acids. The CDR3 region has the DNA TGTGCCAGTAGTATAGATCAGGGGGCAATCGATGGCTACACCTTC. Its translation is CASSIDQGAIDGYTF.